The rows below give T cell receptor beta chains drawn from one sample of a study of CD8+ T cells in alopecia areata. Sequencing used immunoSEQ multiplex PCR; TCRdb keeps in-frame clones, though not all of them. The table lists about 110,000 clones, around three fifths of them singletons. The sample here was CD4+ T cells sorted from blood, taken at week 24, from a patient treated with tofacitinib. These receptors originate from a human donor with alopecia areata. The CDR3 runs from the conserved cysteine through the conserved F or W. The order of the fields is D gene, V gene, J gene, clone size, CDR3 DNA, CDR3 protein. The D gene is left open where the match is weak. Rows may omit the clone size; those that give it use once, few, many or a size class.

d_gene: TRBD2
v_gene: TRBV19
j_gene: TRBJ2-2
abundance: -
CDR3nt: TGTGCCAGTAGGGTGACTAGCTCTGGCGGGGAGCTGTTTTTT
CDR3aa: CASRVTSSGGELFF

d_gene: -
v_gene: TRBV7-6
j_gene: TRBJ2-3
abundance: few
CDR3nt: TGTGCCAGCAGCTTAGATGGAGGGTCAAATACGCAGTATTTT
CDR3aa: CASSLDGGSNTQYF

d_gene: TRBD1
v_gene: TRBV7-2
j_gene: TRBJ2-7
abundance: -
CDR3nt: TGTGCCAGCAGCCTGGGACAGGGGGGGAGCGAGCAGTACTTC
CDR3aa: CASSLGQGGSEQYF

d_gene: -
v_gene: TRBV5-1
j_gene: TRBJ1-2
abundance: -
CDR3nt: TGCGCCAGCAGCTTGGCGGGCTACACCTTC
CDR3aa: CASSLAGYTF

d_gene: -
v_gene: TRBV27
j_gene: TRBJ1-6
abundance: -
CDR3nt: TGTGCCAGCAGCTTCAGAAAACCTACAGGGATATCCTATAATTCACCCCTCCACTTT
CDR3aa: CASSFRKPTGISYNSPLHF

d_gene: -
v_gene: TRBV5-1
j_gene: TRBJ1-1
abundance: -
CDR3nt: TGCGCCAGCAGGACGGATAACACTGAAGCTTTCTTT
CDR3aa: CASRTDNTEAFF

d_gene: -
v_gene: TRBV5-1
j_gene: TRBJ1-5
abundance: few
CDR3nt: TGCGCCAGCAGCTTGGGAGGCCCGCCTGAAGGTCAGCCCCAGCATTTT
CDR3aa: CASSLGGPPEGQPQHF

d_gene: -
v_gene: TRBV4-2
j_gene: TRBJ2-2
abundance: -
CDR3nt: TGTGCCAGCAGCCCCGGATACTGGACGCCCGGGGAGCTGTTTTTT
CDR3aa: CASSPGYWTPGELFF

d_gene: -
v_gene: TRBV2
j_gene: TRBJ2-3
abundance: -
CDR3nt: TGTGCCAGCACCCTGGGAACTTTAACAGATACGCAGTATTTT
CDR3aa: CASTLGTLTDTQYF

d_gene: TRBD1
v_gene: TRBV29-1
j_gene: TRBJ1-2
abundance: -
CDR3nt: TGCAGCGTCGCTCGGGACAGGGAAGGCTACACCTTC
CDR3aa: CSVARDREGYTF

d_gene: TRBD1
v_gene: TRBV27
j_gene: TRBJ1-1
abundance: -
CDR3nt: TGTGCCAGCAGTTTCGCCAGGGGGCCAGGTGAAGCTTTCTTT
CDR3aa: CASSFARGPGEAFF

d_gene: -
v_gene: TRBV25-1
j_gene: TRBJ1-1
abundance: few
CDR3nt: TGTGCCAGCAGTGGTAAGGTCCGCACTGAAGCTTTCTTT
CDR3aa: CASSGKVRTEAFF

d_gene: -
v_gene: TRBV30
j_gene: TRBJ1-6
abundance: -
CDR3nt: TGTGCCTGGAGTTTTTCGAGTTCACCCCTCCACTTT
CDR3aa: CAWSFSSSPLHF

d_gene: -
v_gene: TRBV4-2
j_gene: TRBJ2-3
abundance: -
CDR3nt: TGTGCCAGTGGGGATCAAAATACGCAGTATTTT
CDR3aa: CASGDQNTQYF

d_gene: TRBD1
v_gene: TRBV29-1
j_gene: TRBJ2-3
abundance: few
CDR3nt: TGCAGCGTTACTCCGCAGGGGGCTAGCACAGATACGCAGTATTTT
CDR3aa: CSVTPQGASTDTQYF

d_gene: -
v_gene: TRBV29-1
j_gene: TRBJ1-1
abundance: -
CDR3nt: TGCAGCGCCGGACAGCATAACACTGAAGCTTTCTTT
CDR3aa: CSAGQHNTEAFF

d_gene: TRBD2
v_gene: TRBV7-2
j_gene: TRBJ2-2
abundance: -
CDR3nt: TGTGCCAGCAGCTTTACAGGGACTAGTAACACCGGGGAGCTGTTTTTT
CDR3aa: CASSFTGTSNTGELFF

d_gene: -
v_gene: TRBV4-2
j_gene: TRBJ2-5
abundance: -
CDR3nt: TGTGCCAGCAGCCAATCCCCCATTGATCCCTCGGAGACCCAGTACTTC
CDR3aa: CASSQSPIDPSETQYF

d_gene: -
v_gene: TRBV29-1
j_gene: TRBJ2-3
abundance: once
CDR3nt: TGCAGCGTTCAGGGAGGAACAGATACGCAGTATTTT
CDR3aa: CSVQGGTDTQYF

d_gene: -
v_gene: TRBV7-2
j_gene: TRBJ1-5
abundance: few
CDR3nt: TGTGCCAGCAGCCTCGAGTCGGGGAGGAGTGTTGGCCCCCAGCATTTT
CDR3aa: CASSLESGRSVGPQHF